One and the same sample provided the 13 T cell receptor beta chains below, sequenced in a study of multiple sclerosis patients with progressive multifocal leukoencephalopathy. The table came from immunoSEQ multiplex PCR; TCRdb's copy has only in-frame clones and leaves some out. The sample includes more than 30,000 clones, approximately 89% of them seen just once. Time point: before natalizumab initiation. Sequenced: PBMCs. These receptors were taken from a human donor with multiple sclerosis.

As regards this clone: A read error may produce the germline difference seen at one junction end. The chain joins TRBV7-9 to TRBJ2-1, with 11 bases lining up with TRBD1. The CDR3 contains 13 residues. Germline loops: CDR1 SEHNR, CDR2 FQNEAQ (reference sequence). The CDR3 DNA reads TGTGCCAGCAGCTTAGATGAGGGGACAGGGGGAATCTTC. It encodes CASSLDEGTGGIF.

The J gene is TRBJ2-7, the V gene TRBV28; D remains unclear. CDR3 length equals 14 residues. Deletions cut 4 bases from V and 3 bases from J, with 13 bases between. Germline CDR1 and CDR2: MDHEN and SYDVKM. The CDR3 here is CASSSYGPNYEQYF. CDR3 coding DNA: TGTGCCAGCAGTTCTTATGGACCCAACTACGAGCAGTACTTC.

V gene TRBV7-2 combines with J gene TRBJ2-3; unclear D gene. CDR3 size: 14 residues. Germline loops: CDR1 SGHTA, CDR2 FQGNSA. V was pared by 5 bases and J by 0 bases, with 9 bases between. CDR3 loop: CASSPGYSTDTQYF. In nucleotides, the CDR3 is TGTGCCAGCAGCCCGGGCTACAGCACAGATACGCAGTATTTT.

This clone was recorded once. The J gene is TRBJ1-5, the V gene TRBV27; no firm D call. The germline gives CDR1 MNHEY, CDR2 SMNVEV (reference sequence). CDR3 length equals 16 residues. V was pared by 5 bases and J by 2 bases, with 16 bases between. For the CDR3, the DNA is TGTGCCAGCAGTGGGGTGACGGGGATCGGCAATCAGCCCCAGCATTTT. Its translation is CASSGVTGIGNQPQHF.

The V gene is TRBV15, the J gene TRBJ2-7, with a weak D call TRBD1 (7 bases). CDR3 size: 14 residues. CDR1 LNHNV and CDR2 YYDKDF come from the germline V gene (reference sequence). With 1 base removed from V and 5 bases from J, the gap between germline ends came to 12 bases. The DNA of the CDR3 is TGTGCCACCAGCAGAGCAGGGGGGTCTCACGAGCAGTACTTC. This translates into CATSRAGGSHEQYF.

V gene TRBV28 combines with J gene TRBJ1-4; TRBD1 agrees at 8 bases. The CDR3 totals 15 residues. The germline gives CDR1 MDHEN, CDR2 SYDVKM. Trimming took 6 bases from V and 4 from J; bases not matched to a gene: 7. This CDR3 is CASRPGQVLNEKLFF. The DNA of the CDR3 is TGTGCCAGCAGACCGGGACAGGTCCTTAATGAAAAACTGTTTTTT. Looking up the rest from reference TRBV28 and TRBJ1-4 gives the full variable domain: DVKVTQSSRYLVKRTGEKVFLECVQDMDHENMFWYRQDPGLGLRLIYFSYDVKMKEKGDIPEGYSVSREKKERFSLILESASTNQTSMYLCASRPGQVLNEKLFFGSGTQLSVL.

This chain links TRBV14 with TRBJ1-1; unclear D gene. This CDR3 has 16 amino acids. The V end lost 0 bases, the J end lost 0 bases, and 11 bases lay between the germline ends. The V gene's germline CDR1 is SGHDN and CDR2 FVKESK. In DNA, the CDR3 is TGTGCCAGCAGCCAAGACCTTGGGCAGGTGAACACTGAAGCTTTCTTT. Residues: CASSQDLGQVNTEAFF.

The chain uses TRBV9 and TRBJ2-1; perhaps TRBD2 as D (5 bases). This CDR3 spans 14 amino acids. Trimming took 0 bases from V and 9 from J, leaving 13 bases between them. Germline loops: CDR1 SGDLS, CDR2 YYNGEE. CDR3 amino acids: CASSVADYPTEQFF. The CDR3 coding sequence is TGTGCCAGCAGCGTAGCAGACTACCCAACTGAGCAGTTCTTC.

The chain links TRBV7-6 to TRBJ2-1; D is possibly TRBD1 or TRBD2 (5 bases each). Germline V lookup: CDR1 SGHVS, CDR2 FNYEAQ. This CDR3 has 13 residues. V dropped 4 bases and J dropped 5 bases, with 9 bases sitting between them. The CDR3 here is CASSSRGDNEQFF. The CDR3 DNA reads TGTGCCAGCAGCTCAAGAGGGGACAATGAGCAGTTCTTC.

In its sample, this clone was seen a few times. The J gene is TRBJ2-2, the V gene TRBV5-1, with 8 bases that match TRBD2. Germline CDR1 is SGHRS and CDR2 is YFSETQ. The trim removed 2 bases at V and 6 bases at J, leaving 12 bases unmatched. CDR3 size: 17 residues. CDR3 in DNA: TGCGCCAGCAGCTTAGGAATAGCGGGACTACCACCCGGGGAGCTGTTTTTT. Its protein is CASSLGIAGLPPGELFF.

CDR3 amino acids: CASSQGQGVAGANVLTF. In nucleotides, the CDR3 is TGCGCCAGCAGCCAAGGGCAGGGGGTAGCTGGGGCCAACGTCCTGACTTTC. The gene calls are TRBV4-3 and TRBJ2-6; 7 bases are a match to TRBD1. Unmatched junction bases numbered 5, after V lost 1 base and J lost 2 bases. CDR1 LGHNA and CDR2 YSLEER come from the germline V gene. The CDR3 contains 17 residues.

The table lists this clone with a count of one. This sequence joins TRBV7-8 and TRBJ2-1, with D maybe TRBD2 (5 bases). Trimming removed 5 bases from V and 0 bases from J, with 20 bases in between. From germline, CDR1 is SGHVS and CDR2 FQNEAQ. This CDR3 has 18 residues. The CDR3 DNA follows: TGTGCCAGCAGCCTAACCGGGCTCGCAAGCGGCTCCTACAATGAGCAGTTCTTC. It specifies CASSLTGLASGSYNEQFF.

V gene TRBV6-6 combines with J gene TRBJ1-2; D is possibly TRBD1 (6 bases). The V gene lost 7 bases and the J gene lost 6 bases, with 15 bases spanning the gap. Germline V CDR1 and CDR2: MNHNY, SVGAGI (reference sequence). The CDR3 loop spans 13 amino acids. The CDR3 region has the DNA TGTGCCAGCACCCCGCGGGCAGGGGATGGCTACACCTTC. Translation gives CASTPRAGDGYTF.